The 7 T cell receptor beta chains presented below share a single source sample, sequenced in a study of OX40 agonist ivuxolimab in advanced cancers. Using immunoSEQ multiplex PCR, the repertoire was profiled, and TCRdb retains in-frame clones only, with some absent. The table lists under 20,000 clones, about 87% of them singletons, with 30% to 40% in the top ten. Sequenced here: CD4+ or CD8+ T cells sorted from blood, sampled in a trial of the OX40 agonist ivuxolimab. The receptors derive from an adult with an advanced solid tumor such as melanoma, head and neck, liver or kidney cancer.

In this sample, this clone turned up once. This rearrangement joins TRBV11-2 to TRBJ2-7; D not resolved. The germline gives CDR1 SGHAT, CDR2 FQNNGV. The V end was cut by 8 bases, the J end by 4 bases, with 12 bases between. This CDR3 has 12 amino acids. DNA for the CDR3: TGTGCCAGCGCTGAAAATCGTTACGAGCAGTACTTC. Translation: CASAENRYEQYF.

This clone showed up just once. The chain's CDR3 is CASSPSGQGGNTGELFF. CDR3 sequence (DNA): TGTGCCAGCAGCCCAAGTGGACAGGGGGGTAACACCGGGGAGCTGTTTTTT. The chain recombines TRBV7-2 with TRBJ2-2; 10 bases fit TRBD1. This CDR3 comprises 17 residues. Germline lookup yields CDR1 SGHTA and CDR2 FQGNSA. J gave up 2 bases and V 5 bases, and 8 bases lay outside the gene matches.

The rearrangement uses TRBV7-7 and TRBJ2-7; tentatively, D is TRBD1 or TRBD2 (5 bases each). CDR1 and CDR2 (germline): SSHAT, FNYEAQ (reference sequence). CDR3 size: 13 residues. Trimming pared 1 base from V and 4 bases from J, leaving 8 bases between. CDR3 region: CASSLEWGYEQYF. CDR3 coding DNA: TGTGCCAGCAGCTTAGAGTGGGGGTACGAGCAGTACTTC.

J is TRBJ2-1 and V is TRBV6-4, with 8 bases matching TRBD2. Germline assignment: CDR1 MRHNA and CDR2 SNTAGT. V lost 5 bases, J lost 0 bases, and 6 bases stayed unmatched. The CDR3 spans 16 residues. CDR3 DNA: TGTGCCAGCAGTCCGACTAGCGAGGGCTCCTACAATGAGCAGTTCTTC. Protein sequence: CASSPTSEGSYNEQFF.

This sequence joins TRBV13 and TRBJ2-1; the D is unclear. V lost 1 base to trimming and J lost 0 bases, with 1 base between them. This CDR3 is built from 13 residues. Germline CDR1 and CDR2: PRHDT and FYEKMQ (reference sequence). For the CDR3, the DNA is TGTGCCAGCAGCTTAGTCTCCTACAATGAGCAGTTCTTC. It specifies CASSLVSYNEQFF.

The chain recombines TRBV19 with TRBJ1-5; 9 nucleotides agree with TRBD1. The CDR3 has 15 residues. Germline-derived CDR1 and CDR2 are LNHDA and SQIVND (reference sequence). The V segment lost 5 bases and the J segment 4 bases; nucleotides outside the gene matches: 6. Here the CDR3 DNA reads TGTGCCAGTAGTCCCAGGACAGGGGTTAATCAGCCCCAGCATTTT. It translates to CASSPRTGVNQPQHF.

This clone was seen only once. This chain joins TRBV7-2 and TRBJ2-7, with 7 bases that match TRBD1. CDR3 length equals 16 residues. Germline lookup yields CDR1 SGHTA and CDR2 FQGNSA. V dropped 5 bases and J dropped 6; count of bases not matched to a gene: 16. DNA of the CDR3: TGTGCCAGCAGCCAGCCTCTCGACAGGGCCGATTTCGAGCAGTACTTC. Translating it yields CASSQPLDRADFEQYF.